This T cell receptor (beta chain) was sequenced in a study of shared clonotypes between healthy human individuals. Using immunoSEQ multiplex PCR, the repertoire was profiled, and TCRdb retains in-frame clones only, with some absent. The data contain approximately 620,000 clones, around 97% of them singletons. The germline V and J ends were trimmed by 3 bases and 4 bases, with 16 bases remaining between them. This CDR3 comprises 15 residues. Germline V gene data show CDR1 as SGHAT and CDR2 as FQNNGV. Sequenced: naive CD4+ T cells sorted from blood. As to subset: CD45RA+ positively selected. This TCR was sampled from a woman aged 25-40 years in good health. The rearrangement joins TRBV11-2 to TRBJ2-7; D not resolved. In DNA form, the CDR3 reads TGTGCCAGCAGCTTTTTTCAGGCCCCGGAGTACGAGCAGTACTTC. It is translated as CASSFFQAPEYEQYF.